Listed below are T cell receptor beta chains from one sample, sequenced in a study of shared clonotypes between healthy human individuals. The table came from immunoSEQ multiplex PCR; TCRdb's copy has only in-frame clones and leaves some out. The sample contains some 1 million clones, approximately 72% of which appear only once. The sequenced sample consisted of memory CD4+ T cells sorted from blood. The source is a man between 18 and 29 years old in good health. The CDR3 runs from the conserved cysteine through the conserved F or W.

V gene	J gene	CDR3 protein
TRBV19	TRBJ2-5	CASRGQGQETQYF
TRBV7-6	TRBJ2-7	CASSSFGGKQYF
TRBV27	TRBJ2-3	CASAPGLGFADTQYF
TRBV7-2	TRBJ1-2	CASSPRGLWYGYTF
TRBV5-6	TRBJ2-2	CASSLVAGRPGELFF
TRBV30	TRBJ1-6	CAWSRDRGSPLHF
TRBV27	TRBJ2-1	CASSSGLQGYNEQFF
TRBV28	TRBJ2-1	CASRTPTEQFF
TRBV27	TRBJ2-7	CASSPPGAGSYEQYF
TRBV30	TRBJ2-1	CAWSGDSRNEQFF
TRBV10-3	.	CAISAKTWDSVTYEQYF